Each of the 13 T cell receptor beta chains below was sequenced from the same sample in a study of shared clonotypes between healthy human individuals. Only in-frame clones appear in the TCRdb table, and some are missing; sequencing was by immunoSEQ multiplex PCR. The sample has over 1.4 million clones, around 97% seen once; the top ten hold approximately 1.1%. Source material: naive CD4+ T cells sorted from blood. Subset noted: CD45RA+ positively selected. The receptors stem from a man aged 30 to 45 in good health.

V and J are TRBV19 and TRBJ1-5; 9 nucleotides match TRBD1. Looked up from germline, CDR1 is LNHDA and CDR2 is SQIVND (reference sequence). The CDR3 is 14 residues long. The V and J ends lost 8 bases and 5 bases, in that order; junction bases with no gene match: 7. CDR3: CASGLDRGYQPQHF. CDR3 DNA: TGTGCCAGTGGGTTGGACAGGGGTTATCAGCCCCAGCATTTT.

The V call is TRBV7-2, the J call TRBJ2-2; 9 bases match TRBD2. Germline assignment: CDR1 SGHTA and CDR2 FQGNSA. CDR3 size: 16 residues. V was pared by 2 bases and J by 4 bases, with 5 bases of the junction left unmatched. In DNA form, the CDR3 reads TGTGCCAGCAGCTTATCTAGCGGGACGGGCACCGGGGAGCTGTTTTTT. Residues: CASSLSSGTGTGELFF.

This clone appeared a single time. The chain is built from TRBV7-9 and TRBJ2-7; TRBD1 or TRBD2 may be the D gene (5 bases each). This CDR3 comprises 16 residues. V was clipped by 2 bases and J by 0 bases, with 14 bases between them. Germline V gene lookup returns CDR1 SEHNR and CDR2 FQNEAQ (reference sequence). The CDR3 nucleotides are TGTGCCAGCAGCTTAACCGTGGGGGTTAGCTCCTACGAGCAGTACTTC. It translates to CASSLTVGVSSYEQYF.

The chain couples TRBV11-2 to TRBJ2-1; D perhaps matches TRBD2 (5 bases). CDR1 SGHAT and CDR2 FQNNGV come from the germline V gene. The V gene lost 7 bases and the J gene lost 6 bases, with 19 bases spanning the gap. The CDR3 is made up of 15 amino acids. CDR3 DNA: TGTGCCAGCACCTTGAGGGCGGGCCTCGGCAATGAGCAGTTCTTC. Its translation: CASTLRAGLGNEQFF.

This chain joins TRBV7-8 and TRBJ1-2; D is ambiguous. CDR3 length: 14 amino acids. Germline assignment: CDR1 SGHVS and CDR2 FQNEAQ. The V end lost 5 bases, the J end lost 6 bases, and 16 bases lay between the germline ends. This CDR3 reads CASSPRSGVNGYTF. As DNA, the CDR3 is TGTGCCAGCAGCCCCCGGAGCGGGGTGAATGGCTACACCTTC.

This chain joins TRBV28 and TRBJ2-3; no clear D. The V end lost 2 bases, the J end lost 2 bases, and 11 bases lay between the germline ends. Germline V gives CDR1 MDHEN, CDR2 SYDVKM. The CDR3 is 15 residues long. The CDR3 DNA is TGTGCCAGCAGTTTACGATACTCCGCCACAGATACGCAGTATTTT. Translation gives CASSLRYSATDTQYF. Together with reference TRBV28 and TRBJ2-3, the CDR3 gives the full variable domain: DVKVTQSSRYLVKRTGEKVFLECVQDMDHENMFWYRQDPGLGLRLIYFSYDVKMKEKGDIPEGYSVSREKKERFSLILESASTNQTSMYLCASSLRYSATDTQYFGPGTRLTVL.

The V call is TRBV2, the J call TRBJ2-7; TRBD1 aligns across 9 bases. The V segment lost 6 bases and the J segment 2 bases; nucleotides outside the gene matches: 8. This CDR3 spans 15 amino acids. Germline CDR1 SNHLY, CDR2 FYNNEI. CDR3 loop: CASSDRGSLAYEQYF. The CDR3 nucleotides are TGTGCCAGCAGCGACAGGGGGAGCTTAGCCTACGAGCAGTACTTC.

This chain joins TRBV5-4 and TRBJ2-7; TRBD1 might be the D (5 bases). Germline V lookup: CDR1 SGHNT, CDR2 YYREEE (reference sequence). Trimming shortened V by 7 bases and J by 4 bases, and 18 bases separated the two germline ends. The CDR3 runs 14 residues. CDR3 nucleotide sequence: TGTGCCAGCTCTTCAGACAGTCGTCCATACGAGCAGTACTTC. As protein: CASSSDSRPYEQYF.

The rearrangement joins TRBV7-2 to TRBJ2-1, with TRBD2 matching over 12 bases. Germline CDR1 and CDR2: SGHTA and FQGNSA. The CDR3 has 16 amino acids. Unmatched junction bases numbered 2, after V lost 1 base and J lost 4 bases. CDR3 region: CASSLVTSGGYNEQFF. In DNA form, the CDR3 reads TGTGCCAGCAGCTTAGTTACTAGCGGGGGGTACAATGAGCAGTTCTTC.

This clone was found once. The chain is built from TRBV5-1 and TRBJ2-7, with a possible D match to TRBD1 (7 bases). Germline V lookup: CDR1 SGHRS, CDR2 YFSETQ. Trimming stripped 4 bases from V and 1 base from J, with 12 bases between. The CDR3 is 14 amino acids. DNA of the CDR3: TGCGCCAGCAGCCTCCAGGGGGGTTCCTACGAGCAGTACTTC. As protein: CASSLQGGSYEQYF.

The CDR3 spells CASSRDRDNGYTF. The CDR3 bases are TGTGCCAGCAGCCGGGACAGGGACAATGGCTACACCTTC. This chain joins TRBV6-1 and TRBJ1-2; 9 positions agree with TRBD1. Germline V gives CDR1 MNHNS, CDR2 SASEGT. J gave up 6 bases and V 6 bases, and 5 bases lay outside the gene matches. The CDR3 runs to 13 residues.

This rearrangement joins TRBV18 to TRBJ2-1; maybe TRBD2 (6 bases). This CDR3 comprises 16 residues. CDR1 and CDR2 (germline): KGHSH, LQKENI. Deletions cut 2 bases from V and 2 bases from J, with 13 bases between. The CDR3 coding sequence is TGTGCCAGCTCACCAAGGGACTTCAAGACCTACAATGAGCAGTTCTTC. This sequence encodes CASSPRDFKTYNEQFF.

This chain uses TRBV6-5 with TRBJ2-3, with D unclear. V lost 6 bases and J lost 6, with 10 bases in between. CDR1 and CDR2 (germline): MNHEY, SVGAGI. The CDR3 runs 12 residues. CDR3: CASRTVTDTQYF. The CDR3 region has the DNA TGTGCCAGCAGAACAGTAACCGATACGCAGTATTTT.